The clone carrying this TCR beta chain was observed many times. TCRdb used MiXCR to reprocess the RT-PCR reads, holding one entry per CDR3 protein. The table includes almost 700,000 distinct CDR3 sequences, approximately 15% detected once. Unmatched junction bases numbered 2, after V lost 4 bases and J lost 2 bases. Germline CDR1 and CDR2: KGHDR and SFDVKD. The CDR3 has 14 amino acids. The source of this sequence is a female donor in good health, serving as a healthy control. V usage is TRBV24-1 and J usage is TRBJ2-3, with 7 nucleotides matching TRBD2. Sequenced input: memory CD4+ T cells from blood. CDR3 amino acids: CATSDGGYTDTQYF. Written as DNA, the CDR3 is TGTGCCACCAGTGACGGGGGGTACACAGATACGCAGTATTTT.